This T cell receptor beta chain was retrieved from a study of technical replicates of blood from a few donors. The data were produced by immunoSEQ multiplex PCR, yet TCRdb's version contains in-frame clones alone and is incomplete. The sample has tens of thousands of clones; about 95% are singletons. This clone was detected a few times. Other DNA sequences in this specimen translate into the identical CDR3. The sequence was obtained from a human donor in good health. The sample consisted of T cells isolated from PBMCs.

CDR3 sequence: CASSLAGTYEQYF. DNA for the CDR3: TGCGCCAGCAGCCTAGCGGGGACTTACGAGCAGTACTTC. This chain links TRBV5-1 with TRBJ2-7; TRBD2 aligns across 9 bases. V lost 4 bases and J lost 4; bases outside the gene matches: 3. The CDR3 has 13 residues. In germline, CDR1 is SGHRS, CDR2 YFSETQ.